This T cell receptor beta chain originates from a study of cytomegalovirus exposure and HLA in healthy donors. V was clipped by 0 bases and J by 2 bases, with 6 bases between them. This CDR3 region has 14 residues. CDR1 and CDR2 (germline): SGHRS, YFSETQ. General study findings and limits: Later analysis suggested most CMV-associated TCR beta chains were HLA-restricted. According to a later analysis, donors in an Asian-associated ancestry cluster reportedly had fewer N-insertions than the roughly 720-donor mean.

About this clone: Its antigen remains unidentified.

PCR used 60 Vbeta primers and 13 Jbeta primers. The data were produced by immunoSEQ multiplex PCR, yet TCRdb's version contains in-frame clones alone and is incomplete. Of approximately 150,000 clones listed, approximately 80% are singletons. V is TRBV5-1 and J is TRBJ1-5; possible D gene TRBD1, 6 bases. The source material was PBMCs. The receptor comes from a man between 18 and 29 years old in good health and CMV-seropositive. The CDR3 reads CASSLEGGNQPQHF. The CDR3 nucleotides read TGCGCCAGCAGCTTGGAGGGGGGCAATCAGCCCCAGCATTTT.